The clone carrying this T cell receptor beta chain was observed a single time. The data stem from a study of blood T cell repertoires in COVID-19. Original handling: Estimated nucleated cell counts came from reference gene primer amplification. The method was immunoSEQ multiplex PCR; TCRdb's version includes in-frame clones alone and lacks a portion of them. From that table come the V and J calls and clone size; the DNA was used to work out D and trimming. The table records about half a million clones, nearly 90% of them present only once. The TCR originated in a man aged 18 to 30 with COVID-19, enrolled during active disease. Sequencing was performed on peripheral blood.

Written as DNA, the CDR3 is TGTGCCAGCAGCTTAAACAGGCGAGGAACCTACGAGCAGTACTTC. Amino acids: CASSLNRRGTYEQYF. The rearrangement uses TRBV13 and TRBJ2-7; a weak D match, TRBD1 (5 bases). Trimming pared 2 bases from V and 2 bases from J, leaving 13 bases between. CDR1 is PRHDT and CDR2 is FYEKMQ in the germline V gene (reference sequence). The CDR3 sequence is 15 residues long.